The subject of this entry is one T cell receptor beta chain. The antigen is not known. Only in-frame clones appear in the TCRdb table, and some are missing; sequencing was by immunoSEQ multiplex PCR. The sample has some 130,000 clones; over 85% are singletons. CDR1 and CDR2 from the germline V gene are SGHVS and FQNEAQ. V lost 3 bases to trimming and J lost 5 bases; unmatched junction nucleotides: 5. CDR3 size: 15 residues. This entry is derived from a study of T cell responses to AZD1222 COVID-19 vaccine. Overall study: Pooling of second doses given at about 4 or about 12 weeks was done.

General observations from the study: Targeting of unmutated variant regions was reportedly seen in nearly half of spike-specific TCRs. Only 5 or 6 people who got AZD1222 tested seropositive at baseline. Samples come after the peak T cell response, not at day 14.

This clonotype was obtained from an adult in good health. The V and J genes are TRBV7-8 and TRBJ2-2; 8 bases match TRBD1. The starting material was peripheral blood, obtained on day 0 of AZD1222 vaccination. CDR3 nucleotide sequence: TGTGCCAGCAGCTTCATTTGGACAGGGACCGGGGAGCTGTTTTTT. Translating gives CASSFIWTGTGELFF. The variable domain in full, with the rest retrieved from reference TRBV7-8 and TRBJ2-2, is GAGVSQSPRYKVAKRGQDVALRCDPISGHVSLFWYQQALGQGPEFLTYFQNEAQLDKSGLPSDRFFAERPEGSVSTLKIQRTQQEDSAVYLCASSFIWTGTGELFFGEGSRLTVL.